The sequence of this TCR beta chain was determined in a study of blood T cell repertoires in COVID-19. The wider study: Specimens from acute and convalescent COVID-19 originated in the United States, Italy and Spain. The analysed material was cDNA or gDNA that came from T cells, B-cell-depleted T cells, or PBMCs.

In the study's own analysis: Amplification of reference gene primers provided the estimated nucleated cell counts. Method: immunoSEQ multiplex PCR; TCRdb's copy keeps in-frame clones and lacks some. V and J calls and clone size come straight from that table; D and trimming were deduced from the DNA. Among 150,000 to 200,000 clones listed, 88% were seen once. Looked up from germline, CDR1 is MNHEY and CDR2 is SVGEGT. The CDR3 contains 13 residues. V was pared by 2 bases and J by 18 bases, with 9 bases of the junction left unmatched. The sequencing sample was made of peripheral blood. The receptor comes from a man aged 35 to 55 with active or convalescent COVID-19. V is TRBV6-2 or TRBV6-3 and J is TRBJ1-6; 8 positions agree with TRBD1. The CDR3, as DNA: TGTGCCAGCAGTTACAAAGACAGGGGACATCCCCACTTT. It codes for CASSYKDRGHPHF.